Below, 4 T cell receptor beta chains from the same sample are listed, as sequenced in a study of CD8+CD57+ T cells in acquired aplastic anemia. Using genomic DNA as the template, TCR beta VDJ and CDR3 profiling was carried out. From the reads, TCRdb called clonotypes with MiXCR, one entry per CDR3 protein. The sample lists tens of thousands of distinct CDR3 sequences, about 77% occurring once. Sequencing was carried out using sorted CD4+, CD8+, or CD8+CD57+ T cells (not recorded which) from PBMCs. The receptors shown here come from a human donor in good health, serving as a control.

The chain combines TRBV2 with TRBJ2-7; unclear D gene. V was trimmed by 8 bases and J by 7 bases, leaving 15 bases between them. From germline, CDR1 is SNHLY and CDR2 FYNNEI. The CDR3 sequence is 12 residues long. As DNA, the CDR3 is TGTGCCAGCGGGGTAGACCTGGGGGAGCAGTACGTC. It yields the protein CASGVDLGEQYV.

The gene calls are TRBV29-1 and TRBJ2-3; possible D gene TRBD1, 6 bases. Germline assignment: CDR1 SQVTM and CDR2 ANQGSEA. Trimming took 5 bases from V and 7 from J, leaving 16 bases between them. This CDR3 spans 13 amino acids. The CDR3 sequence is CSVSTGMGNTQYF. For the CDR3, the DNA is TGCAGCGTTTCGACAGGAATGGGGAATACGCAGTATTTT.

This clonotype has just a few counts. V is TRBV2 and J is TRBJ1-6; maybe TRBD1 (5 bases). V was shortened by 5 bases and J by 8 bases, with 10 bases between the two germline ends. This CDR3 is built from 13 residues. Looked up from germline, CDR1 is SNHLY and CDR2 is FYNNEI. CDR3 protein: CASSWGMDSPLHF. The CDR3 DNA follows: TGTGCCAGCAGTTGGGGGATGGATTCACCCCTCCACTTT.

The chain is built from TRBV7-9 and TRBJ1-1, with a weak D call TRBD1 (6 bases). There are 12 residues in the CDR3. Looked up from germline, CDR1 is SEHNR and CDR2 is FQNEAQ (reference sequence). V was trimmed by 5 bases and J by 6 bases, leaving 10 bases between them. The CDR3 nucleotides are TGTGCCAGCAGCACTACAGGGTCTGAAGCTTTCTTT. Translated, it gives CASSTTGSEAFF.